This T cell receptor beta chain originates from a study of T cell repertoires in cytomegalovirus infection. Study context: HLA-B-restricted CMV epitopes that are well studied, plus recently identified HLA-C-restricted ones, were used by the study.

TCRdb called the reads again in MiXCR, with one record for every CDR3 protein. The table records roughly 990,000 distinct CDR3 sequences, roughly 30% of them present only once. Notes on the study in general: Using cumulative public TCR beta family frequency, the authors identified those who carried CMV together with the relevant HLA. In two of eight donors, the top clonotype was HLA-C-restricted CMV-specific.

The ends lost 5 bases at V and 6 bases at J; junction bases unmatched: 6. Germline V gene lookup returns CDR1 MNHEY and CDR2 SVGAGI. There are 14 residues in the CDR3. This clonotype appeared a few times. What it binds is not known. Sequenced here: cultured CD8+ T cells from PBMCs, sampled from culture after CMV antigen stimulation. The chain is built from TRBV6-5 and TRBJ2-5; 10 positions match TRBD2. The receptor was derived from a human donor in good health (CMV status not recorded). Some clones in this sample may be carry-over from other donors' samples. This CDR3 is CASSQRGGLKTQYF. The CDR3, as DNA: TGTGCCAGCAGTCAGCGGGGGGGCTTGAAGACCCAGTACTTC.